The clone carrying this T cell receptor beta chain was detected many times. What it recognizes is unknown. From germline, CDR1 is SNHLY and CDR2 FYNNEI. The V gene end was trimmed by 11 bases and the J gene end by 11 bases; junction bases not matched to a gene: 16. The CDR3 has 13 residues. The source of the sample is a study of T cell repertoires in cytomegalovirus infection. On the study more broadly: A matching HLA type, together with CMV infection, was signaled by public TCR beta signatures.

Study-level findings and limits: Predominance within the ex vivo response was attributable to HLA-C-restricted CMV-specific TCR beta clonotypes. The cumulative frequency of public TCR beta families identified carriers of CMV plus the relevant HLA.

Each CDR3 protein is one row after TCRdb ran MiXCR on the reads. The top ten hold about 9.4% of the sample, which has about 130,000 distinct CDR3 sequences, roughly 9% seen once. The chain joins TRBV2 to TRBJ2-3, with 7 bases fitting TRBD2. Sequencing used PBMCs. This clonotype was sampled from a human donor in good health (CMV status not recorded). Some clones in this sample may be carry-over from other donors' samples. This CDR3 is CAGKRTSVGGQYF. The CDR3 DNA follows: TGTGCCGGTAAACGAACTAGCGTAGGTGGGCAGTATTTT.